These 31 T cell receptor beta chains originate from one sample sequenced in a study of T cell responses to AZD1222 COVID-19 vaccine. Assay used: immunoSEQ multiplex PCR; TCRdb lists only in-frame clones, some missing. The sample lists about 130,000 clones, about nine tenths occurring once. Source: peripheral blood, taken 28 days after the second AZD1222 dose. These TCRs come from an adult who received the AZD1222 COVID-19 vaccine.

The rearrangement joins TRBV5-5 to TRBJ1-4, with a possible D match to TRBD1 (6 bases). The CDR3 spans 16 residues. CDR1 SGHKS and CDR2 YYEKEE come from the germline V gene (reference sequence). V lost 0 bases to trimming and J lost 8 bases, with 17 bases between them. In nucleotides, the CDR3 is TGTGCCAGCAGCTTGGCCTGGGCACAGGGCCGAGAAAAACTGTTTTTT. Its protein is CASSLAWAQGREKLFF.

The rearrangement uses TRBV19 and TRBJ2-5; 15 bases line up with TRBD2. Looked up from germline, CDR1 is LNHDA and CDR2 is SQIVND (reference sequence). The CDR3 has 16 amino acids. Trimming cost V 4 bases and J 4 bases; bases outside gene matches: 4. CDR3: CASSTGLAGGLETQYF. The CDR3 DNA reads as TGTGCCAGTAGTACCGGACTAGCGGGAGGGCTAGAGACCCAGTACTTC.

V usage is TRBV7-2 and J usage is TRBJ1-2; TRBD1 matches at 8 bases. The V and J ends lost 3 bases and 5 bases, in that order; junction bases with no gene match: 5. This CDR3 has 14 residues. CDR1 and CDR2 (germline): SGHTA, FQGNSA. Here the CDR3 reads CASSFGTGGYGYTF. CDR3 in DNA: TGTGCCAGCAGCTTTGGGACAGGAGGATATGGCTACACCTTC.

The gene calls are TRBV2 and TRBJ1-5; 8 bases match TRBD1. CDR1 is SNHLY and CDR2 is FYNNEI in the germline V gene. The CDR3 sequence is 14 residues long. Losses at the gene ends were 5 bases for V and 2 bases for J; bases not matched to a gene: 2. DNA for the CDR3: TGTGCCAGCAGTCCGACAGGGGGCAATCAGCCCCAGCATTTT. It specifies CASSPTGGNQPQHF.

This clone was seen a single time. The chain combines TRBV11-3 with TRBJ2-3; no firm D call. CDR1 SGHNT and CDR2 YENEEA come from the germline V gene. The CDR3 extends over 12 amino acids. V was clipped by 5 bases and J by 7 bases, with 10 bases between them. The CDR3 region is CASSPRRYTQYF. The CDR3 DNA reads as TGTGCCAGCAGCCCTCGGCGTTATACGCAGTATTTT.

The chain employs TRBV5-6 and TRBJ2-5; TRBD2 matches 9 bases. The CDR3 spans 15 residues. Germline trimming cut 2 bases from V and 2 bases from J; bases unmatched to any gene: 4. Germline loops: CDR1 SGHDT, CDR2 YYEEEE. CDR3 loop: CASSLLAGRQETQYF. The CDR3 DNA follows: TGTGCCAGCAGCTTACTAGCGGGTAGACAAGAGACCCAGTACTTC. The full variable domain, completed using reference TRBV5-6 and TRBJ2-5, is DAGVTQSPTHLIKTRGQQVTLRCSPKSGHDTVSWYQQALGQGPQFIFQYYEEEERQRGNFPDRFSGHQFPNYSSELNVNALLLGDSALYLCASSLLAGRQETQYFGPGTRLLVL.

V gene TRBV9 combines with J gene TRBJ2-6; maybe TRBD1 (5 bases). The CDR3 is 14 residues long. V lost 6 bases, J lost 2 bases, and 9 bases lay in between. Germline V gene data show CDR1 as SGDLS and CDR2 as YYNGEE. CDR3 in DNA: TGTGCCAGCACCCCGACAGCTGGGGCCAACGTCCTGACTTTC. Translated, it gives CASTPTAGANVLTF. The entire variable domain, with the rest obtained from reference TRBV9 and TRBJ2-6, is as follows: DSGVTQTPKHLITATGQRVTLRCSPRSGDLSVYWYQQSLDQGLQFLIQYYNGEERAKGNILERFSAQQFPDLHSELNLSSLELGDSALYFCASTPTAGANVLTFGAGSRLTVL.

The rearrangement uses TRBV5-1 and TRBJ1-5, with 8 bases aligning to TRBD1. Trimming at V came to 3 bases and at J to 4 bases, leaving 3 bases not matched to a gene. There are 14 residues in the CDR3. Germline CDR1 SGHRS, CDR2 YFSETQ. The CDR3 DNA reads TGCGCCAGCAGCTACGGGACAGGTAATCAGCCCCAGCATTTT. It is translated as CASSYGTGNQPQHF.

This sequence joins TRBV20-1 and TRBJ2-1; D uncertain. The CDR3 extends over 11 amino acids. The ends were cut back, 7 bases at V and 1 base at J, with 5 bases in the middle. Germline CDR1 is DFQATT and CDR2 is SNEGSKA (reference sequence). The CDR3 nucleotides read TGCAGTGTGCTTTCCTACAATGAGCAGTTCTTC. This codes for CSVLSYNEQFF.

This chain links TRBV9 with TRBJ2-5; TRBD2 aligns across 7 bases. The germline gives CDR1 SGDLS, CDR2 YYNGEE. This CDR3 contains 12 residues. V was pared by 3 bases and J by 6 bases, with 2 bases of the junction left unmatched. The CDR3 here is CASSGGGKTQYF. The CDR3 DNA follows: TGTGCCAGCAGCGGCGGGGGAAAGACCCAGTACTTC.

The chain is built from TRBV11-2 and TRBJ2-1; tentative D call: TRBD1 (6 bases). There are 17 residues in the CDR3. The germline CDR1 and CDR2 sequences are SGHAT and FQNNGV. Trimming cost V 5 bases and J 4 bases, with 21 bases left between them. CDR3 loop: CASSPGHGTYSYNEQFF. The CDR3 DNA reads TGTGCCAGCAGCCCAGGCCACGGGACATATTCTTACAATGAGCAGTTCTTC.

V and J are TRBV25-1 and TRBJ2-2; a weak D match, TRBD2 (6 bases). The CDR3 totals 16 residues. CDR1 and CDR2 (germline): MGHDK, SYGVNS. Trimming removed 9 bases at V and 4 bases at J, with 21 bases between. DNA of the CDR3: TGTGCCAGTACCTCGTCGGGGCTGGGGGGCACCGGGGAGCTGTTTTTT. It encodes CASTSSGLGGTGELFF. Together with reference TRBV25-1 and TRBJ2-2, the CDR3 gives the full variable domain: EADIYQTPRYLVIGTGKKITLECSQTMGHDKMYWYQQDPGMELHLIHYSYGVNSTEKGDLSSESTVSRIRTEHFPLTLESARPSHTSQYLCASTSSGLGGTGELFFGEGSRLTVL.

The J gene is TRBJ2-5, the V gene TRBV7-4; TRBD2 agrees at 13 bases. V was pared by 4 bases and J by 3 bases, with 11 bases of the junction left unmatched. CDR1 and CDR2 (germline): SGHVT, SQSDAQ. CDR3 length: 18 residues. The CDR3 is CASSSWTSGRKGKETQYF. In DNA, the CDR3 is TGTGCCAGCAGCTCGTGGACTAGCGGGAGAAAGGGAAAAGAGACCCAGTACTTC.

The chain combines TRBV19 with TRBJ2-3; TRBD2 aligns across 9 bases. V trimming: 7 bases; J trimming: 3 bases; junction bases outside the gene matches: 14. The V gene's germline CDR1 is LNHDA and CDR2 SQIVND (reference sequence). The CDR3 spans 17 residues. In nucleotides, the CDR3 is TGTGCCAGTACCATGGGCCTATCTAGCGGGATGACAGATACGCAGTATTTT. Translated, it gives CASTMGLSSGMTDTQYF.

The rearrangement joins TRBV7-2 to TRBJ1-2, with a possible D match to TRBD1 (5 bases). Between the trimmed V and J ends, which lost 0 bases and 4 bases, there was a span of 9 bases. Germline V gene lookup returns CDR1 SGHTA and CDR2 FQGNSA. CDR3 length equals 14 residues. CDR3: CASSLAGDSYGYTF. DNA for the CDR3: TGTGCCAGCAGCTTAGCCGGAGACAGCTATGGCTACACCTTC. Looking up the rest from reference TRBV7-2 and TRBJ1-2 gives the full variable domain: GAGVSQSPSNKVTEKGKDVELRCDPISGHTALYWYRQSLGQGLEFLIYFQGNSAPDKSGLPSDRFSAERTGGSVSTLTIQRTQQEDSAVYLCASSLAGDSYGYTFGSGTRLTVV.

The genes are TRBV11-1 and TRBJ1-5, with D uncertain. Per germline, CDR1 SGHAT and CDR2 FQDESV (reference sequence). The CDR3 runs 13 residues. V lost 3 bases, J lost 4 bases, and 7 bases lay in between. The CDR3 sequence is CASSLSENQPQHF. The CDR3 DNA follows: TGTGCCAGCAGCTTGTCAGAGAATCAGCCCCAGCATTTT.

The chain joins TRBV19 to TRBJ2-3, with 7 bases fitting TRBD2. V was clipped by 6 bases and J by 3 bases; unmatched bases: 9. The germline V gene has CDR1 LNHDA and CDR2 SQIVND (reference sequence). The CDR3 extends over 15 amino acids. The CDR3 protein is CASSEGLRETDTQYF. In nucleotides, the CDR3 is TGTGCCAGTAGCGAGGGTTTGCGGGAGACAGATACGCAGTATTTT.

This sequence joins TRBV27 and TRBJ1-2; 8 bases agree with TRBD1. Trimming at V came to 2 bases and at J to 6 bases, leaving 14 bases not matched to a gene. CDR1 and CDR2 (germline): MNHEY, SMNVEV (reference sequence). This CDR3 spans 17 amino acids. DNA of the CDR3: TGTGCCAGCAGTTTACACTGGCAGGGGGCGAGTTATAATGGCTACACCTTC. This encodes CASSLHWQGASYNGYTF.

The V and J genes are TRBV28 and TRBJ1-6, with D uncertain. The CDR3 length is 12 residues. V was pared by 3 bases and J by 7 bases, with 4 bases between. Germline lookup yields CDR1 MDHEN and CDR2 SYDVKM. CDR3 region: CASSFINSPLHF. Here the CDR3 DNA reads TGTGCCAGCAGTTTTATCAATTCACCCCTCCACTTT.

J is TRBJ2-6 and V is TRBV6-5; D is ambiguous. V was shortened by 5 bases and J by 2 bases, with 10 bases between the two germline ends. The CDR3 contains 15 residues. The germline CDR1 and CDR2 sequences are MNHEY and SVGAGI. The CDR3 region is CASSPGETGANVLTF. DNA of the CDR3: TGTGCCAGCAGTCCTGGGGAAACTGGGGCCAACGTCCTGACTTTC.

Only one count was recorded for this clone. The chain has TRBV29-1 and TRBJ2-5; 8 bases fit TRBD1. The CDR3 loop spans 14 amino acids. Trimming at V came to 4 bases and at J to 5 bases, leaving 9 bases not matched to a gene. Germline V lookup: CDR1 SQVTM, CDR2 ANQGSEA. CDR3 sequence: CSVGRGTGMETQYF. CDR3 sequence (DNA): TGCAGCGTTGGCAGGGGGACAGGTATGGAGACCCAGTACTTC.

CDR3 sequence reads: CSVVGGGRDTQYF. CDR3 sequence (DNA): TGCAGCGTTGTGGGCGGCGGGAGAGATACGCAGTATTTT. This chain connects TRBV29-1 to TRBJ2-3; the match to TRBD2 covers 7 bases. Germline CDR1 SQVTM, CDR2 ANQGSEA. The CDR3 covers 13 residues. The V gene end was trimmed by 4 bases and the J gene end by 5 bases; junction bases not matched to a gene: 6.

The V and J genes are TRBV7-8 and TRBJ1-4, with D possibly being TRBD1 (5 bases). The germline V gene has CDR1 SGHVS and CDR2 FQNEAQ. The V end lost 1 base, the J end lost 4 bases, and 10 bases lay between the germline ends. The CDR3 length is 15 residues. The CDR3 DNA is TGTGCCAGCAGCTTAGAATCACAGGTTAATGAAAAACTGTTTTTT. Its translation: CASSLESQVNEKLFF.

In its sample, this clone was seen a few times. This rearrangement joins TRBV7-2 to TRBJ1-2, with a tentative D call TRBD1 (5 bases). From germline, CDR1 is SGHTA and CDR2 FQGNSA. The CDR3 runs 14 residues. The ends were cut back, 0 bases at V and 7 bases at J, with 12 bases in the middle. In DNA form, the CDR3 reads TGTGCCAGCAGCTTAGCGCGGGGCAGGACTGGCTACACCTTC. It codes for CASSLARGRTGYTF.

The chain carries TRBV7-2 and TRBJ1-3, with D maybe TRBD1 (6 bases). The CDR3 length is 16 residues. Germline-derived CDR1 and CDR2 are SGHTA and FQGNSA. V dropped 5 bases and J dropped 0 bases, with 14 bases sitting between them. The CDR3 spells CASSPRGQSSGNTIYF. CDR3 sequence (DNA): TGTGCCAGCAGCCCACGGGGGCAGAGCTCTGGAAACACCATATATTTT.

V is TRBV7-9 and J is TRBJ1-2; D might be TRBD1 (5 bases). Looked up from germline, CDR1 is SEHNR and CDR2 is FQNEAQ (reference sequence). V was cut by 5 bases and J by 2 bases, with 12 bases left in between. The CDR3 is made up of 14 amino acids. The CDR3 sequence is CASSIDSSNYGYTF. Here the CDR3 DNA reads TGTGCCAGCAGCATCGACAGCTCAAACTATGGCTACACCTTC.

The gene calls are TRBV6-5 and TRBJ1-1, with D unclear. Trimming took off 7 bases at V and 6 bases at J, with 15 bases between the two ends. This CDR3 spans 13 amino acids. Germline CDR1 and CDR2: MNHEY and SVGAGI. The CDR3 region has the DNA TGTGCCAGCATCTCTCCCCGGGCCGCTGAAGCTTTCTTT. The encoded protein is CASISPRAAEAFF.

V gene TRBV6-1 combines with J gene TRBJ2-1; 10 nucleotides match TRBD2. Trimming removed 0 bases from V and 7 bases from J; junction bases left unmatched: 6. Germline V gives CDR1 MNHNS, CDR2 SASEGT. This CDR3 is built from 16 residues. The CDR3 nucleotides read TGTGCCAGCAGTGAAGCGTCCCTAGCGGGGGCGAATGAGCAGTTCTTC. Translation: CASSEASLAGANEQFF.

This chain uses TRBV11-1 with TRBJ1-2; D is possibly TRBD1 (5 bases). The CDR3 loop spans 14 amino acids. V lost 5 bases to trimming and J lost 4 bases, with 14 bases between them. Germline V gives CDR1 SGHAT, CDR2 FQDESV (reference sequence). DNA for the CDR3: TGTGCCAGCAGCCCCACGGGGACGGTCTATGGCTACACCTTC. Translation: CASSPTGTVYGYTF.

In nucleotides, the CDR3 is TGTGCCAGCAGTGTCCGGGGGGGCGCAGATACGCAGTATTTT. This sequence encodes CASSVRGGADTQYF. This sequence joins TRBV6-4 and TRBJ2-3; 8 positions match TRBD2. V lost 4 bases and J lost 4; bases outside the gene matches: 4. This CDR3 contains 14 residues. The germline V gene encodes CDR1 MRHNA and CDR2 SNTAGT.

This chain joins TRBV3-1 (or the pseudogene TRBV3-2) and TRBJ1-4, with D perhaps TRBD1 (6 bases). V lost 1 base and J lost 5, with 11 bases in between. This CDR3 contains 15 residues. Germline loops: CDR1 LGHDT, CDR2 YNNKEL (reference sequence). CDR3 bases: TGTGCCAGCAGCCAAGTTCTACAGGGCAATGAAAAACTGTTTTTT. This encodes CASSQVLQGNEKLFF.